These T cell receptor beta chains were read from a single sample in a study of blood T cell repertoires in COVID-19. Measured with immunoSEQ multiplex PCR; TCRdb has only the in-frame clones, and not every one. The table records about 200,000 clones, approximately 81% of them present only once. The sequencing sample was made of PBMCs or T cells enriched from blood (not recorded which). All receptors derive from a man aged 40-49 years who had recovered from COVID-19. CDR3s include the opening cysteine and the closing phenylalanine or tryptophan. The order of the fields is clone size, D gene, J gene, V gene, CDR3 protein, CDR3 DNA. D genes are given only for firm matches. Clone sizes are given selectively: once, few, many, or a class where the clone is expanded.

size: .
D: .
J: TRBJ1-5
V: TRBV19
CDR3: CASSIGEHQPQHF
DNA: TGTGCCAGTAGTATCGGGGAACATCAGCCCCAGCATTTT

size: once
D: .
J: TRBJ1-2
V: TRBV7-9
CDR3: CASTPPPTGYGYTF
DNA: TGTGCCAGCACCCCACCCCCGACAGGCTATGGCTACACCTTC

size: .
D: TRBD2
J: TRBJ2-1
V: TRBV18
CDR3: CASSPPIAGGMNEQFF
DNA: TGTGCCAGCTCACCACCGATAGCGGGAGGAATGAATGAGCAGTTCTTC

size: .
D: .
J: TRBJ1-5
V: TRBV10-3
CDR3: CAIRDTQGEPQHF
DNA: TGTGCCATCAGAGATACTCAGGGTGAGCCCCAGCATTTT

size: .
D: .
J: TRBJ1-5
V: TRBV9
CDR3: CASSVHSNQPQHF
DNA: TGTGCCAGCAGCGTCCATAGCAATCAGCCCCAGCATTTT

size: .
D: TRBD2
J: TRBJ2-2
V: TRBV5-1
CDR3: CASSLAGGDTGELFF
DNA: TGCGCCAGCAGCTTGGCGGGGGGTGACACCGGGGAGCTGTTTTTT

size: .
D: TRBD2
J: TRBJ2-5
V: TRBV7-8
CDR3: CASSLTRLAGWETQYF
DNA: TGTGCCAGCAGCTTGACTCGTCTAGCGGGATGGGAGACCCAGTACTTC

size: .
D: .
J: TRBJ1-2
V: TRBV2
CDR3: CAQGGTYGYTF
DNA: TGTGCGCAGGGAGGGACCTATGGCTACACCTTC

size: .
D: TRBD1
J: TRBJ1-4
V: TRBV19
CDR3: CASSAGTGVEKLFF
DNA: TGTGCCAGTAGCGCCGGGACAGGGGTTGAAAAACTGTTTTTT

size: .
D: .
J: TRBJ2-7
V: TRBV3-1/TRBV3-2
CDR3: CASSQAAGAAYEQYF
DNA: TGTGCCAGCAGCCAAGCTGCGGGCGCAGCCTACGAGCAGTACTTC

size: .
D: TRBD1
J: TRBJ2-3
V: TRBV6-2/TRBV6-3
CDR3: CASSYSTGAKDTQYF
DNA: TGTGCCAGCAGTTACTCGACAGGGGCGAAAGATACGCAGTATTTT

size: .
D: TRBD2
J: TRBJ2-1
V: TRBV4-1
CDR3: CASSQVGGGLAGDEQFF
DNA: TGCGCCAGCAGCCAAGTCGGGGGCGGACTAGCTGGCGATGAGCAGTTCTTC

size: .
D: TRBD1
J: TRBJ2-7
V: TRBV5-4
CDR3: CASSFGQGDYEQYF
DNA: TGTGCCAGCAGCTTTGGACAGGGGGACTACGAGCAGTACTTC

size: .
D: .
J: TRBJ1-6
V: TRBV4-1
CDR3: CASSLNVGGDSPLHF
DNA: TGCGCCAGCAGCCTCAATGTTGGAGGGGATTCACCCCTCCACTTT